The T cell receptor beta chain described here comes from a study of CD8 T cells in ankylosing spondylitis (dated by TCRdb to about 2017). Turning to the overall study: The study profiled T cell receptor beta repertoires in healthy donors and ankylosing spondylitis patients to find disease-linked TCR variants. The whole study cohort included over 85 healthy donors and under 30 ankylosing spondylitis patients. Peripheral blood samples were taken, and synovial fluid was additionally collected from ankylosing spondylitis patients.

The germline V gene encodes CDR1 SEHNR and CDR2 FQNEAQ (reference sequence). The junction shows trimming of 11 bases on V and 4 bases on J, and the gene matches do not reach 6 bases of it. Including cysteine and phenylalanine, the CDR3 has 14 amino acids. Only the CDR3 DNA is retained, 42 bases long and in frame from the first base. Concerning this clonotype: Its binding antigen is unknown. Nothing much larger sits one base from this clone, and base qualities are not available.

The instrument given in TCRdb is Illumina HiSeq 2500. Quantitative 5'-RACE with molecular barcodes was the method used to prepare the TCR beta libraries. Per the original workflow: A new computational method based on a probabilistic model of VDJ rearrangement was used to identify disease-linked TCR variants. TCRdb passed the public sequencing reads through fastp at Q25 and MiXCR, retaining productive beta sequences. CDR3 protein duplicates are merged, each entry listing the most common genes and DNA. The V and J calls come from TCRdb's annotation, not from the publication. This sample has 200,000 to 250,000 distinct CDR3 sequences in its table, and about 18% of those were observed once. Of the sample, roughly 42% is held by the ten largest clones. Study-level results and caveats: According to the report, matched synovial fluid samples from ankylosing spondylitis patients were significantly enriched for the disease-linked clones. Some motif variants were previously reported in synovial fluid and blood of reactive arthritis patients, suggesting common disease-initiation mechanisms. A CD8+ phenotype was shown by the disease-linked clones, which were found at relatively low frequencies in peripheral blood. A TCR beta motif made up of fewer than 10 highly homologous amino acid variants appeared to be characteristic of blood from ankylosing spondylitis patients.

The rearrangement combines TRBV7-9 with TRBJ2-3; the central 13 bases match TRBD2. Sequenced material: blood, either unsorted or a sorted T cell fraction (not recorded which). This sequence originates from a male donor with ankylosing spondylitis. The CDR3 loop reads CAGTSGGAPDTQYF. The sequenced DNA is TGTGCCGGCACTAGCGGGGGGGCGCCAGATACGCAGTATTTT.